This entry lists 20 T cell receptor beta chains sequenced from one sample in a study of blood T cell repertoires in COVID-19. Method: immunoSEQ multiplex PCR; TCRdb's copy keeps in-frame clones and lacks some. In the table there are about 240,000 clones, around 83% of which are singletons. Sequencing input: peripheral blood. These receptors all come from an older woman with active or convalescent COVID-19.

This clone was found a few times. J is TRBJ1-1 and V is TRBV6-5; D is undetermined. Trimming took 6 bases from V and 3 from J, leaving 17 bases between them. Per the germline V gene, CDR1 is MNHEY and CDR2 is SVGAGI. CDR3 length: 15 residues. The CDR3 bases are TGTGCCAGCAGCGCCACCATAGGGAGGGACACTGAAGCTTTCTTT. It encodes CASSATIGRDTEAFF.

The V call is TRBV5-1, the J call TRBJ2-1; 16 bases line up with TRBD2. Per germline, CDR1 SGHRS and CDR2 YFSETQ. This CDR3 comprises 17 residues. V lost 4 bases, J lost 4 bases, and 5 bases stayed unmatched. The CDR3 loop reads CASSLGLAGGPYNEQFF. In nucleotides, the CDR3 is TGCGCCAGCAGCCTGGGACTAGCGGGGGGGCCTTACAATGAGCAGTTCTTC.

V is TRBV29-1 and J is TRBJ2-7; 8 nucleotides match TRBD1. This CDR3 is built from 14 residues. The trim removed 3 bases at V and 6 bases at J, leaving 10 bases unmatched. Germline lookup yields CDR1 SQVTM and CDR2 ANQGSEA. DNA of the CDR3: TGCAGCGTTGATTCGGGCAGGGGGCCCAGCGAGCAGTACTTC. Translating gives CSVDSGRGPSEQYF.

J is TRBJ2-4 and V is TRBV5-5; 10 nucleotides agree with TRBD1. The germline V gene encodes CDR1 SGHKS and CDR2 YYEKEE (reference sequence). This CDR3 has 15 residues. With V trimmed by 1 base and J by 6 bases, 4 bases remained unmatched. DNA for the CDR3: TGTGCCAGCAGCTTGCCGACAGGGGGCGTAAACATTCAGTACTTC. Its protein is CASSLPTGGVNIQYF.

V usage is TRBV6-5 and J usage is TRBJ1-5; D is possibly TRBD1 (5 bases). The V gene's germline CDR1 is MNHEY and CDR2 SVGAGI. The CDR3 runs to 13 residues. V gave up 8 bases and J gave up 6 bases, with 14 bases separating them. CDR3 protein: CASGIQDGQPQHF. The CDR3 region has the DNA TGTGCCAGCGGAATACAGGATGGTCAGCCCCAGCATTTT.

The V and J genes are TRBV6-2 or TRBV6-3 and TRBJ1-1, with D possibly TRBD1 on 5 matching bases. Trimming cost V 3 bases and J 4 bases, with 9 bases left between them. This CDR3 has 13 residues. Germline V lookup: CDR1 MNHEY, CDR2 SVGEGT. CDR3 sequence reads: CASSYTGGTEAFF. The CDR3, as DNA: TGTGCCAGCAGTTATACGGGGGGCACTGAAGCTTTCTTT.

The CDR3, as DNA: TGTGCCAGCAGTTACTCGATAGGGGGCAACTATGGCTACACCTTC. Translated: CASSYSIGGNYGYTF. The gene calls are TRBV6-2 or TRBV6-3 and TRBJ1-2, with 7 bases fitting TRBD1. V was clipped by 0 bases and J by 2 bases; unmatched bases: 3. The germline CDR1 and CDR2 sequences are MNHEY and SVGEGT. The CDR3 is 15 amino acids.

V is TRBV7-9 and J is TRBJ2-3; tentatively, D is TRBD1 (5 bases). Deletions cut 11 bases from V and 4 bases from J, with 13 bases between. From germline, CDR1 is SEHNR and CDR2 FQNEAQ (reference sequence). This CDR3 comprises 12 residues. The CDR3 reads CAARKGADTQYF. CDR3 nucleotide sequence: TGTGCCGCGAGGAAAGGGGCAGATACGCAGTATTTT.

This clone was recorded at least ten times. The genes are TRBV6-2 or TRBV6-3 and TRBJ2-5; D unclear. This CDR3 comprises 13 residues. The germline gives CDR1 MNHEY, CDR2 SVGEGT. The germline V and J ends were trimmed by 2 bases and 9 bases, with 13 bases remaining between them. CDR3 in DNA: TGTGCCAGCAGTTACACAGACACGGTGGCCCAGTACTTC. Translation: CASSYTDTVAQYF.

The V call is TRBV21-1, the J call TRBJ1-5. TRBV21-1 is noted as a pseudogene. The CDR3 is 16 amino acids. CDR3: CASSKPGDGSNQPQHF. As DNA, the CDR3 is TGTGCCAGCAGCAAACCGGGAGATGGTAGCAATCAGCCCCAGCATTTT.

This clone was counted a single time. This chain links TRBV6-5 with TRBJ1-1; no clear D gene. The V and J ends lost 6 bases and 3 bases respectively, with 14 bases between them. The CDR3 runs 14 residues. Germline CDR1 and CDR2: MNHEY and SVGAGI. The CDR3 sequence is CASSSYLGDTEAFF. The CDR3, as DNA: TGTGCCAGCAGCAGCTACCTAGGAGACACTGAAGCTTTCTTT.

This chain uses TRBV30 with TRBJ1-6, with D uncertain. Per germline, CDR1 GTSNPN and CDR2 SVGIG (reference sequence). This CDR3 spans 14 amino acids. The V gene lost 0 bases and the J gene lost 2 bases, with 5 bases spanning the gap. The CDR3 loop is CAWSVNTYNSPLHF. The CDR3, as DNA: TGTGCCTGGAGTGTAAACACCTATAATTCACCCCTCCACTTT.

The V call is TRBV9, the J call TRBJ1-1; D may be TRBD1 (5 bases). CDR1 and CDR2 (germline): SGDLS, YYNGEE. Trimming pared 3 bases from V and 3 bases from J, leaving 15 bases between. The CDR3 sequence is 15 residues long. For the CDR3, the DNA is TGTGCCAGCAGCGCTGGACACATTGGCCACACTGAAGCTTTCTTT. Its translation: CASSAGHIGHTEAFF.

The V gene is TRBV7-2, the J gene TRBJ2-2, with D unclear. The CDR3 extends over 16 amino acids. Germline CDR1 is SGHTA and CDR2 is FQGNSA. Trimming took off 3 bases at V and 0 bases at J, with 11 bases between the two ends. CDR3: CASSLSPYANTGELFF. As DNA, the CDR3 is TGTGCCAGCAGCTTGTCTCCCTACGCGAACACCGGGGAGCTGTTTTTT.

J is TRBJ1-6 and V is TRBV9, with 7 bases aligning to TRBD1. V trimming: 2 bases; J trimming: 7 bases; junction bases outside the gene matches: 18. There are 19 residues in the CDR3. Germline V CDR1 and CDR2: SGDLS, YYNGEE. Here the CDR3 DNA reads TGTGCCAGCAGCGTTGAGAGAACGGTGAGGGGGCATTTAAATTCACCCCTCCACTTT. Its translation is CASSVERTVRGHLNSPLHF.

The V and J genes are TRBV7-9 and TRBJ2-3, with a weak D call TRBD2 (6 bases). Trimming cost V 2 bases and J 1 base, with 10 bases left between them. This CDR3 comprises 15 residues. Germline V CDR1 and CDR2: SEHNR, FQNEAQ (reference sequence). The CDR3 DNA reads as TGTGCCAGCAGCTTAAGACTAGATGGCACAGATACGCAGTATTTT. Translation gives CASSLRLDGTDTQYF.

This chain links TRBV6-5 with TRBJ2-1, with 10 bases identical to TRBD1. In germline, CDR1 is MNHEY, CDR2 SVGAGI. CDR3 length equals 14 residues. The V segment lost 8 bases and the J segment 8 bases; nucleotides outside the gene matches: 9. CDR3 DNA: TGTGCCAGCCTGCGTCCCGGGACAGGGGATGAGCAGTTCTTC. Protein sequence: CASLRPGTGDEQFF.

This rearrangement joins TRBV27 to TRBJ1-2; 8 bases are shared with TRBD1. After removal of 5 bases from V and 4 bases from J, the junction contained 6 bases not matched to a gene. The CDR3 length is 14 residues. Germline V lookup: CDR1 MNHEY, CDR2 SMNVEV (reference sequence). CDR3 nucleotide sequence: TGTGCCAGCAGTATCGGACAGGGCCCCTATGGCTACACCTTC. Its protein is CASSIGQGPYGYTF.

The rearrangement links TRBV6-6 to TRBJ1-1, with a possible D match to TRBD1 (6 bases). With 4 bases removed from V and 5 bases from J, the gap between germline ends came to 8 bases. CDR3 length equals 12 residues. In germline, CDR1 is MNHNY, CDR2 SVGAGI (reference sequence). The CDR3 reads CASSSGDTEAFF. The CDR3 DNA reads TGTGCCAGCAGTTCAGGGGATACTGAAGCTTTCTTT.

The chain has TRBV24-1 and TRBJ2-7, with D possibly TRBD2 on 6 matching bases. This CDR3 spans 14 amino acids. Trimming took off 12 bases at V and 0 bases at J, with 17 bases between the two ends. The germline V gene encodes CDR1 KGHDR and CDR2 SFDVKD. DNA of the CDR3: TGTGCCGCACCCCCTGGGGGGTCCTCCTACGAGCAGTACTTC. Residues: CAAPPGGSSYEQYF.